Below are 25 T cell receptor beta chains sequenced from a single sample in a study of T cell changes during pregnancy in multiple sclerosis. TCRdb's table, derived via immunoSEQ multiplex PCR, lists solely in-frame clones and lacks some. The data hold approximately 50,000 clones, with 85% to 95% observed a single time. The sequences come from CD4+ T cells from peripheral blood mononuclear cells, collected in the third trimester of pregnancy. The origin of the receptors is a female donor with multiple sclerosis, enrolled in a pregnancy study.

The CDR3 DNA sequence: TGTGCCAGTAGCAAGGACAGGGTTTTGAGCAATCAGCCCCAGCATTTT. The encoded protein is CASSKDRVLSNQPQHF. The rearrangement joins TRBV19 to TRBJ1-5; 8 nucleotides match TRBD1. CDR3 size: 16 residues. Germline assignment: CDR1 LNHDA and CDR2 SQIVND (reference sequence). The trim removed 6 bases at V and 1 base at J, leaving 8 bases unmatched.

The gene calls are TRBV7-8 and TRBJ2-7; 9 nucleotides match TRBD2. Germline assignment: CDR1 SGHVS and CDR2 FQNEAQ. This CDR3 comprises 17 residues. The trim removed 5 bases at V and 4 bases at J, leaving 15 bases unmatched. CDR3 coding DNA: TGTGCCAGCAGCCCAGAGCCCATAGCGGGAGCCGTTTACGAGCAGTACTTC. Amino acids: CASSPEPIAGAVYEQYF.

For this clone: At one end, the junction sequence differs from germline, possibly due to a read error. The chain links TRBV7-2 to TRBJ2-4; 9 nucleotides match TRBD1. This CDR3 is built from 13 residues. Germline CDR1 is SGHTA and CDR2 is FQGNSA. The CDR3 protein is CASSSLQGAPPPF. DNA of the CDR3: TGTGCCAGCAGCTCCCTACAGGGGGCCCCGCCACCTTTC.

The chain links TRBV19 to TRBJ1-1, with D perhaps TRBD1 (6 bases). This CDR3 is built from 12 residues. Between the trimmed V and J ends, which lost 5 bases and 7 bases, there was a span of 11 bases. Per the germline V gene, CDR1 is LNHDA and CDR2 is SQIVND (reference sequence). This chain's CDR3 is CASSLGQLEAFF. The CDR3 nucleotides are TGTGCCAGTAGTCTTGGACAGCTTGAAGCTTTCTTT.

The V and J genes are TRBV28 and TRBJ2-6; 7 bases fit TRBD2. The CDR3 is 15 amino acids. Unmatched junction bases numbered 3, after V lost 5 bases and J lost 2 bases. Germline assignment: CDR1 MDHEN and CDR2 SYDVKM. The CDR3 reads CASSRGGPGANVLTF. Written as DNA, the CDR3 is TGTGCCAGCAGTAGGGGAGGGCCTGGGGCCAACGTCCTGACTTTC. Complete variable domain (other parts from reference TRBV28 and TRBJ2-6): DVKVTQSSRYLVKRTGEKVFLECVQDMDHENMFWYRQDPGLGLRLIYFSYDVKMKEKGDIPEGYSVSREKKERFSLILESASTNQTSMYLCASSRGGPGANVLTFGAGSRLTVL.

The chain couples TRBV28 to TRBJ2-7, with TRBD2 matching 7 bases. Losses at the gene ends were 8 bases for V and 3 bases for J; bases not matched to a gene: 7. The CDR3 runs 13 residues. Germline V lookup: CDR1 MDHEN, CDR2 SYDVKM. CDR3 protein: CASRTGTIYEQYF. CDR3 in DNA: TGTGCCAGCCGGACCGGGACTATCTACGAGCAGTACTTC.

The CDR3 nucleotides read TGCAGCGTCGGAGGGGGGTTGGCGGGAGTTTCGGATGAGCAGTTCTTC. Protein sequence: CSVGGGLAGVSDEQFF. The chain carries TRBV29-1 and TRBJ2-1; tentative D call: TRBD2 (7 bases). There are 16 residues in the CDR3. Germline CDR1 and CDR2: SQVTM and ANQGSEA. The V gene lost 6 bases and the J gene lost 8 bases, with 26 bases spanning the gap.

The gene calls are TRBV28 and TRBJ2-1; 10 nucleotides match TRBD2. The CDR3 runs 13 residues. Germline values: CDR1 MDHEN, CDR2 SYDVKM. Trimming at V came to 4 bases and at J to 9 bases, leaving 3 bases not matched to a gene. The CDR3 coding sequence is TGTGCCAGCAGTTCAACTAGCGGGATTGAGCAGTTCTTC. Translation gives CASSSTSGIEQFF.

This clone was seen only a few times. The chain employs TRBV6-1 and TRBJ2-7; 7 bases align to TRBD1. V gave up 2 bases and J gave up 5 bases; unmatched junction bases: 12. The germline gives CDR1 MNHNS, CDR2 SASEGT. The CDR3 sequence is 16 residues long. DNA for the CDR3: TGTGCCAGCAGTGAAACCGCGACAGGGTGGCTGCACGAGCAGTACTTC. As protein: CASSETATGWLHEQYF.

The chain employs TRBV19 and TRBJ2-1; TRBD2 matches 14 bases. Germline V gene lookup returns CDR1 LNHDA and CDR2 SQIVND (reference sequence). The V and J ends lost 3 bases and 10 bases, in that order; junction bases with no gene match: 8. CDR3 length: 16 amino acids. Written as DNA, the CDR3 is TGTGCCAGTAGTATCTTCGGACTAGCGGGAGGAAGGGAGCAGTTCTTC. It is translated as CASSIFGLAGGREQFF.

The table lists this clone with a count of one. The chain joins TRBV4-2 to TRBJ2-7, with TRBD2 matching over 7 bases. The CDR3 runs to 18 residues. V trimming: 0 bases; J trimming: 4 bases; junction bases outside the gene matches: 15. Per germline, CDR1 LGHNA and CDR2 YNFKEQ. In nucleotides, the CDR3 is TGTGCCAGCAGCCAAGATCCTGGTTCTGCGGGAGCCGGTTACGAGCAGTACTTC. Its protein is CASSQDPGSAGAGYEQYF.

The chain recombines TRBV19 with TRBJ2-3; D uncertain. CDR1 is LNHDA and CDR2 is SQIVND in the germline V gene (reference sequence). The CDR3 sequence is 17 residues long. Trimming removed 5 bases at V and 0 bases at J, with 18 bases between. CDR3 amino acids: CASSAPPGAPSTDTQYF. The CDR3 coding sequence is TGTGCCAGTAGTGCCCCACCGGGTGCCCCTAGCACAGATACGCAGTATTTT.

A single count supports this clone. V is TRBV28 and J is TRBJ1-2, with a tentative D call TRBD1 (5 bases). Germline-derived CDR1 and CDR2 are MDHEN and SYDVKM. Trimming took 8 bases from V and 4 from J, leaving 11 bases between them. The CDR3 consists of 12 residues. Here the CDR3 reads CASAGRVYGYTF. In DNA, the CDR3 is TGTGCCAGCGCAGGGCGAGTCTATGGCTACACCTTC.

This chain links TRBV28 with TRBJ2-1; D not certain. Germline CDR1 reads MDHEN; CDR2 reads SYDVKM. This CDR3 has 11 residues. V was trimmed by 2 bases and J by 13 bases, leaving 9 bases between them. Here the CDR3 DNA reads TGTGCCAGCAGTTTAGGGCAGCTTCAGTTCTTC. This translates into CASSLGQLQFF. The entire variable domain, with the rest obtained from reference TRBV28 and TRBJ2-1, is as follows: DVKVTQSSRYLVKRTGEKVFLECVQDMDHENMFWYRQDPGLGLRLIYFSYDVKMKEKGDIPEGYSVSREKKERFSLILESASTNQTSMYLCASSLGQLQFFGPGTRLTVL.

The chain employs TRBV5-1 and TRBJ2-2; perhaps TRBD2 as D (6 bases). Germline lookup yields CDR1 SGHRS and CDR2 YFSETQ. V was cut by 2 bases and J by 1 base, with 9 bases left in between. This CDR3 contains 15 residues. In DNA, the CDR3 is TGCGCCAGCAGCTTCGGGGGAAAGAACACCGGGGAGCTGTTTTTT. Translation gives CASSFGGKNTGELFF.

CDR3 amino acids: CASTPTGGKNEKLFF. The CDR3 DNA is TGCGCCAGCACACCTACAGGGGGCAAAAATGAAAAACTGTTTTTT. The rearrangement uses TRBV5-1 and TRBJ1-4; 9 bases agree with TRBD1. The germline V gene encodes CDR1 SGHRS and CDR2 YFSETQ. The CDR3 totals 15 residues. V lost 6 bases to trimming and J lost 5 bases; unmatched junction nucleotides: 8.

The V gene is TRBV19, the J gene TRBJ2-1; D gene uncertain. V lost 3 bases and J 2 bases, leaving 11 bases between the germline ends. CDR3 size: 15 residues. CDR1 is LNHDA, CDR2 SQIVND, per germline (reference sequence). The CDR3 reads CASSMEGVAYNEQFF. The CDR3 nucleotides are TGTGCCAGTAGTATGGAAGGAGTGGCCTACAATGAGCAGTTCTTC. Full variable domain (rest looked up from reference TRBV19 and TRBJ2-1): DGGITQSPKYLFRKEGQNVTLSCEQNLNHDAMYWYRQDPGQGLRLIYYSQIVNDFQKGDIAEGYSVSREKKESFPLTVTSAQKNPTAFYLCASSMEGVAYNEQFFGPGTRLTVL.

J is TRBJ1-3 and V is TRBV28; TRBD1 matches 12 bases. The CDR3 consists of 19 residues. Germline CDR1 is MDHEN and CDR2 is SYDVKM. With 4 bases clipped from V and 4 bases from J, the junction kept 14 bases outside the gene matches. The CDR3 nucleotides are TGTGCCAGCAGTTCAGTCCCGGGACAGGGGGCTTTGGGAGGAAACACCATATATTTT. This gives the protein CASSSVPGQGALGGNTIYF.

The CDR3 sequence: CASSIYEEGRRLRQYF. For the CDR3, the DNA is TGTGCCAGTAGTATATACGAGGAGGGACGACGGTTGAGGCAGTACTTC. This sequence joins TRBV19 and TRBJ2-7, with D possibly TRBD2 on 6 matching bases. Per the germline V gene, CDR1 is LNHDA and CDR2 is SQIVND (reference sequence). Between the trimmed V and J ends, which lost 2 bases and 9 bases, there was a span of 23 bases. This CDR3 contains 16 residues.

For the CDR3, the DNA is TGCGCCAGCAGCCAAGATGTCGGGGATCCCGAGCAGTACTTC. Encoded protein: CASSQDVGDPEQYF. The chain links TRBV4-3 to TRBJ2-7; maybe TRBD2 (5 bases). CDR1 and CDR2 from the germline V gene are LGHNA and YSLEER. CDR3 size: 14 residues. V was clipped by 0 bases and J by 6 bases, with 12 bases between them.

The gene calls are TRBV5-1 and TRBJ2-2; 8 bases align to TRBD1. Germline V CDR1 and CDR2: SGHRS, YFSETQ. The ends lost 4 bases at V and 0 bases at J; junction bases unmatched: 5. The CDR3 spans 16 residues. The CDR3 nucleotides are TGCGCCAGCAGCATCGGACAGGGATCGAACACCGGGGAGCTGTTTTTT. Amino acids: CASSIGQGSNTGELFF.

The gene calls are TRBV18 and TRBJ1-1, with D possibly TRBD1 on 5 matching bases. The V gene lost 9 bases and the J gene lost 0 bases, with 14 bases spanning the gap. Germline values: CDR1 KGHSH, CDR2 LQKENI. This CDR3 is 14 amino acids long. CDR3: CASRQRTMNTEAFF. The CDR3 DNA reads TGTGCCAGTAGACAGAGAACCATGAACACTGAAGCTTTCTTT.

This clone occurred once. V and J are TRBV27 and TRBJ2-7; 8 bases line up with TRBD1. The CDR3 contains 17 residues. In germline, CDR1 is MNHEY, CDR2 SMNVEV (reference sequence). The V segment lost 5 bases and the J segment 0 bases; nucleotides outside the gene matches: 12. CDR3: CASSANGQGLFSYEQYF. The DNA of the CDR3 is TGTGCCAGCAGTGCCAATGGACAGGGCTTATTCTCCTACGAGCAGTACTTC.

The V gene is TRBV15, the J gene TRBJ2-5, with D perhaps matching TRBD1 (6 bases). CDR1 LNHNV and CDR2 YYDKDF come from the germline V gene (reference sequence). The CDR3 sequence is 14 residues long. V dropped 4 bases and J dropped 1 base, with 10 bases sitting between them. The CDR3 DNA sequence: TGTGCCACCAGCACGCGGACAGCCCAAGAGACCCAGTACTTC. It yields the protein CATSTRTAQETQYF.

In this sample, this clone turned up once. This chain connects TRBV10-3 to TRBJ2-2; TRBD2 agrees at 12 bases. Germline CDR1 is ENHRY and CDR2 is SYGVKD. With V trimmed by 8 bases and J by 3 bases, 13 bases remained unmatched. The CDR3 length is 18 residues. The CDR3 here is CAIPQGASGRGDTGELFF. CDR3 DNA: TGTGCCATCCCTCAGGGGGCTAGCGGGAGGGGAGACACCGGGGAGCTGTTTTTT.